The entry that follows covers one TCR beta chain sequence. The data stem from a study of glioma-infiltrating T cells after dendritic cell vaccination. Assay: immunoSEQ multiplex PCR; the TCRdb copy retains only in-frame clones and omits some. The sample consists of tens of thousands of clones, about 91% of them appearing once. J lost 2 bases, V lost 0 bases, and 4 bases had no gene match. This CDR3 has 15 amino acids. The V gene's germline CDR1 is SGHRS and CDR2 YFSETQ. Time point: after dendritic cell vaccination, including at tumor progression/relapse. The sequencing used blood, collected after dendritic cell vaccination. The chain joins TRBV5-1 to TRBJ2-7, with TRBD1 identical over 8 bases. This receptor was obtained from a human donor with glioblastoma. The CDR3 DNA follows: TGCGCCAGCAGCTTGGGGACAGGGTCGACCTACGAGCAGTACTTC. This codes for CASSLGTGSTYEQYF.